Sequencing of this T cell receptor beta chain was carried out in a study of CD4 T cells in relation to SARS-CoV-2 and coronaviruses. The germline V gene encodes CDR1 MNHEY and CDR2 SMNVEV (reference sequence). CDR3 length: 16 residues. V lost 5 bases, J lost 5 bases, and 18 bases lay in between. Note on this clone: Antigen specificity is unknown.

Sequenced by immunoSEQ multiplex PCR; TCRdb stores in-frame clones only, minus some. The profile shows about 47,000 clones, roughly 87% of them singletons. Study findings and constraints: In around 63% of donors, memory CD4+ clonotypes crossrecognized SARS-CoV-2 and at least one common cold coronavirus spike.

For around ten days, 10^5 sorted CD4+ cells grew with T cell-depleted PBMCs and CEF. The sequenced material came from naive CD4+ T cells from PBMCs, cultured in vitro. The subset here: naive CD4+ T cells isolated by negative enrichment. This receptor was obtained from an adult with COVID-19. V is TRBV27 and J is TRBJ1-4, with a tentative D call TRBD1 (6 bases). The CDR3 DNA reads TGTGCCAGCAGTCTCGACGGACAGCCGGAGAATGAAAAACTGTTTTTT. Its translation: CASSLDGQPENEKLFF.